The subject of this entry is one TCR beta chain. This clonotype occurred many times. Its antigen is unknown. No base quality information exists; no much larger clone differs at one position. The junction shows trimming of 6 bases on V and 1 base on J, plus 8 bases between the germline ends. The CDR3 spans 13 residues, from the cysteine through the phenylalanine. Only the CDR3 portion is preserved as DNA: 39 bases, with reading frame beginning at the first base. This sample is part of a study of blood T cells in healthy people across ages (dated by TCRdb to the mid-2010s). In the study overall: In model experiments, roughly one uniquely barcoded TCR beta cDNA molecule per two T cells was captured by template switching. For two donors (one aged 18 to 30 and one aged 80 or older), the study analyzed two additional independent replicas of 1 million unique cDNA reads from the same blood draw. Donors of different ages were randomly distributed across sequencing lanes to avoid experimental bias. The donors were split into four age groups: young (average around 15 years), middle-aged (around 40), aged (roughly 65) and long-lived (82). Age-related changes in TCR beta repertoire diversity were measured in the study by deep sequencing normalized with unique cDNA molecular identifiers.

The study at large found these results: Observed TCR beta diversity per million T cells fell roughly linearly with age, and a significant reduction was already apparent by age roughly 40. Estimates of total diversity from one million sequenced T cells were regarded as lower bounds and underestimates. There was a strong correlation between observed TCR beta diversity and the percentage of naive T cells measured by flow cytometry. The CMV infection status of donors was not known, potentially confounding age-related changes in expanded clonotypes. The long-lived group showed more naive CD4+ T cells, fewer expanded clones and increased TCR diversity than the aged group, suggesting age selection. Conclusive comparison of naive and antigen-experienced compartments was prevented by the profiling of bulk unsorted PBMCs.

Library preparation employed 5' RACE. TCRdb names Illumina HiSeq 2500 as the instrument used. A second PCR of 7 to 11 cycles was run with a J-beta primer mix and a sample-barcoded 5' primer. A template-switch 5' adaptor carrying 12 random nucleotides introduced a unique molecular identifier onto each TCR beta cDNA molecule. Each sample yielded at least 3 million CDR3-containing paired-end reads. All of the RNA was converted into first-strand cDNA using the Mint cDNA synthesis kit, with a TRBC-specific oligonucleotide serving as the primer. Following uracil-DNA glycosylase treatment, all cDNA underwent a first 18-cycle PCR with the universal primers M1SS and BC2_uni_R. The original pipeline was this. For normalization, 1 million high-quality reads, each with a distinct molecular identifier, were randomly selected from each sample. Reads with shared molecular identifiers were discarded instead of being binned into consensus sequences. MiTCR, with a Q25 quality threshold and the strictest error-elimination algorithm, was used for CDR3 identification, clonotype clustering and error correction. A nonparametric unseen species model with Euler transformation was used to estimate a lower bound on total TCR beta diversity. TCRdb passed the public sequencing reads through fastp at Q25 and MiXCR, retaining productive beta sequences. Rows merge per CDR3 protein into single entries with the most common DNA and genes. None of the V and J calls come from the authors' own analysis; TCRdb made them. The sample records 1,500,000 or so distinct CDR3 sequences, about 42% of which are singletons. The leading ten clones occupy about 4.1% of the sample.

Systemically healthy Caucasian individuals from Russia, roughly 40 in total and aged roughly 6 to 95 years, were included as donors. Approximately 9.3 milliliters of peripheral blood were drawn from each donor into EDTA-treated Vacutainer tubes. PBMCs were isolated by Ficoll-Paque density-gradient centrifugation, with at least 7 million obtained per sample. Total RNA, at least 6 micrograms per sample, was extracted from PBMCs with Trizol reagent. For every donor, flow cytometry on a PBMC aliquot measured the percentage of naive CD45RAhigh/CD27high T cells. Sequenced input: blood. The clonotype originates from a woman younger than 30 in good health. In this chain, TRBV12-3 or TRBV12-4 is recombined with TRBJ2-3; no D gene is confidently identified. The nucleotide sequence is TGTGCCAGCAGCTCTCGCCGCACAGATACGCAGTATTTT. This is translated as CASSSRRTDTQYF.